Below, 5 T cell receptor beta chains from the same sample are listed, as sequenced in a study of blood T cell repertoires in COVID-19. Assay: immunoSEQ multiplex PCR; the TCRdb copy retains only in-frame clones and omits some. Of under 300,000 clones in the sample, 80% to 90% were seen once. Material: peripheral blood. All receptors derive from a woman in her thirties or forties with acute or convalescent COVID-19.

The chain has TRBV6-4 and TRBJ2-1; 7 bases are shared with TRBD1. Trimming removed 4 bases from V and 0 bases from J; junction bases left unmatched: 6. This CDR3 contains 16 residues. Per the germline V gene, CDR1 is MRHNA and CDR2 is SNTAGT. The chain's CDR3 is CASSGQGPGSYNEQFF. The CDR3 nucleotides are TGTGCCAGCAGTGGACAGGGCCCCGGCTCCTACAATGAGCAGTTCTTC.

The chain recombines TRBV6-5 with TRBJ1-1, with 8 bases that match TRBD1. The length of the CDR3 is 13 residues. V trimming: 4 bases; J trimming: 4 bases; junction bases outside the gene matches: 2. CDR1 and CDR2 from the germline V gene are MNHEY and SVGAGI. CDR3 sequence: CASSLGQGTEAFF. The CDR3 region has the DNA TGTGCCAGCAGTTTAGGACAGGGCACTGAAGCTTTCTTT.

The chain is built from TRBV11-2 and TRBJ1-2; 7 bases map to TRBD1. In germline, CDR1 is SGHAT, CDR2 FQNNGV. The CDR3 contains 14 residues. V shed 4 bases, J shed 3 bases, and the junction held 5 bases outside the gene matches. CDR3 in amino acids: CASSSGQAHYGYTF. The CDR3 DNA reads TGTGCCAGCAGCTCAGGACAGGCGCACTATGGCTACACCTTC.

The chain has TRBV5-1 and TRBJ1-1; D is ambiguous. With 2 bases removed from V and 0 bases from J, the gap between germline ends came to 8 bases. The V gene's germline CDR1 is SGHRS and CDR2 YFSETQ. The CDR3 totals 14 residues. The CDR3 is CASSFRQLNTEAFF. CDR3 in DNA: TGCGCCAGCAGCTTTCGACAATTGAACACTGAAGCTTTCTTT.

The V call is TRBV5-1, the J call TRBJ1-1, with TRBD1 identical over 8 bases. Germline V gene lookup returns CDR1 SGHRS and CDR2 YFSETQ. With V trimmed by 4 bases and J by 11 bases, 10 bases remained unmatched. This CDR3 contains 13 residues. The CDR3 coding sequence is TGCGCCAGCAGCCCCCGGACAGGGAGTGAGGCTTTCTTT. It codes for CASSPRTGSEAFF. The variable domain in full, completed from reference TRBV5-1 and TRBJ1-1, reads KAGVTQTPRYLIKTRGQQVTLSCSPISGHRSVSWYQQTPGQGLQFLFEYFSETQRNKGNFPGRFSGRQFSNSRSEMNVSTLELGDSALYLCASSPRTGSEAFFGQGTRLTVV.